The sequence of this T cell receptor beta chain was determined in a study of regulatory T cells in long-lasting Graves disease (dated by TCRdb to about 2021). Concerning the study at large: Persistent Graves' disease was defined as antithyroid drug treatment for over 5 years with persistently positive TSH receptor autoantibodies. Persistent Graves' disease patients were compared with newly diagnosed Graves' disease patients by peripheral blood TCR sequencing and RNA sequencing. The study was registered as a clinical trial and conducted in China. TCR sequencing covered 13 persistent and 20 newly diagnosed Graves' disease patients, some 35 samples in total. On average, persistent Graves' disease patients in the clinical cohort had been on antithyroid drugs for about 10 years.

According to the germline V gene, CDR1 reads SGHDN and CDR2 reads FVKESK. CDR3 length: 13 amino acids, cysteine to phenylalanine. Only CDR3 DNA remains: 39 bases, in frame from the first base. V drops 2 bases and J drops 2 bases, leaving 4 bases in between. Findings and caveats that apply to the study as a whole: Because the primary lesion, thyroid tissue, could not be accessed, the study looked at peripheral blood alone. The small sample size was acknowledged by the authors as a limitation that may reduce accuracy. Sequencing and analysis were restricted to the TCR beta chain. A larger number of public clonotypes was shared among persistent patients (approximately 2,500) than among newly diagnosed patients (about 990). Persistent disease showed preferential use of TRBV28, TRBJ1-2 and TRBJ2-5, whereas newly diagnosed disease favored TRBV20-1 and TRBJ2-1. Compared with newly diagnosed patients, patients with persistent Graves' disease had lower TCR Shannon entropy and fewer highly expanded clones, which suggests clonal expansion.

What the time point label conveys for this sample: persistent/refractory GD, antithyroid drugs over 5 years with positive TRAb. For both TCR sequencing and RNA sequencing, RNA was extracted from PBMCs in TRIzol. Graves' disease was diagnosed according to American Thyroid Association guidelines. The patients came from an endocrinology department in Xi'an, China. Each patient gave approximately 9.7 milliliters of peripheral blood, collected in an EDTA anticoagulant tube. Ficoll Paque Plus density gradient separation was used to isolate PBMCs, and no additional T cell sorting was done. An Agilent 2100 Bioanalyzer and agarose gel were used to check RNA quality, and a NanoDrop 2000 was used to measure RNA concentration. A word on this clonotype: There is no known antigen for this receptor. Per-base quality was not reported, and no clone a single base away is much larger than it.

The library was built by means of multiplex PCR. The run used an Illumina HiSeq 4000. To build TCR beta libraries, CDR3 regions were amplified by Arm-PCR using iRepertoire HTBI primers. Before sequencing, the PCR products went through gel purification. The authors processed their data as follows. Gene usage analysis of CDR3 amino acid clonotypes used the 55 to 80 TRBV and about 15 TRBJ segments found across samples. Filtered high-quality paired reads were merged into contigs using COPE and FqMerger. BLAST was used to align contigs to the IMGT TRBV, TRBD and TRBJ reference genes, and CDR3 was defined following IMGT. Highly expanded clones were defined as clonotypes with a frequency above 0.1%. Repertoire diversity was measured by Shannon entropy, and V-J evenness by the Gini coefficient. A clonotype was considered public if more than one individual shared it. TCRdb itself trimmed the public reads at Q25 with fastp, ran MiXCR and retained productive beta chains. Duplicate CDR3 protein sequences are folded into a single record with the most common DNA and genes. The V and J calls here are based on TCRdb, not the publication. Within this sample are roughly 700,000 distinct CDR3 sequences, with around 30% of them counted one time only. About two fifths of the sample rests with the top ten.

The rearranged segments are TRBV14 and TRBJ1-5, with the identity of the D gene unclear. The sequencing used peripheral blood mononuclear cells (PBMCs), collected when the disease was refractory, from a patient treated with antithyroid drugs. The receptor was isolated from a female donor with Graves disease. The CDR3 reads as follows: CASSQSGNQPQHF. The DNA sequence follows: TGTGCCAGCAGCCAAAGCGGCAATCAGCCCCAGCATTTT.